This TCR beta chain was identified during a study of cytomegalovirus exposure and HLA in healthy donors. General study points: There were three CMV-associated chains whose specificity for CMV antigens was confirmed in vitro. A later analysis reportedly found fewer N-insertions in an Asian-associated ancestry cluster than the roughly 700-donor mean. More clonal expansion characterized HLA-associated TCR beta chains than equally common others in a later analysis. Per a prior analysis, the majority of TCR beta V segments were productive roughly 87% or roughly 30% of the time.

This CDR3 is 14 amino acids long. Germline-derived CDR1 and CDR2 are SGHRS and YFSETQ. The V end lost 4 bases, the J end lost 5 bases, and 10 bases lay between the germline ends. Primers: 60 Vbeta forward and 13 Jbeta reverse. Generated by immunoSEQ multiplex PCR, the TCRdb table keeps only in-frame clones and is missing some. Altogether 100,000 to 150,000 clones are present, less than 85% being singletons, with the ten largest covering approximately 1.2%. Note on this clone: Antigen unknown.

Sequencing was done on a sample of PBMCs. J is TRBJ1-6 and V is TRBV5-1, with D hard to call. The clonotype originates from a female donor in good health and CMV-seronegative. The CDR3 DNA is TGCGCCAGCAGCCCTACAGAGAATAATTCACCCCTCCACTTT. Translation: CASSPTENNSPLHF.